This T cell receptor (beta chain) was observed in a study of T cells in localized non-small cell lung cancer. Deletions cut 4 bases from V and 5 bases from J, with 11 bases between. The CDR3 consists of 13 residues. CDR1 is SGHAT, CDR2 FQNNGV, per germline. The study's findings and limits: Tumor trailed uninvolved adjacent lung in T cell clonality, which peaked there. Adjacent lung tissue had a median approximately 61 of the top 100 clones found in the tumor. Those with higher blood T cell density had longer overall survival. The study sequenced only one region of the tumor. As a result, intratumor heterogeneity could not be excluded and remains possible.

Here immunoSEQ multiplex PCR was the method, and the copy in TCRdb shows in-frame clones only, minus some. The sample carries under 95,000 clones, over 75% recorded once. Concerning this clone itself: Its antigen is unidentified.

The sample was peripheral blood, taken before any cancer treatment. This receptor was taken from a female donor aged 60 or older with stage I lung adenocarcinoma. The rearrangement joins TRBV11-2 to TRBJ1-1; no clear D gene. The CDR3 nucleotides read TGTGCCAGCAGCTCCTCCCCCGGGACTGAAGCTTTCTTT. It yields the protein CASSSSPGTEAFF.